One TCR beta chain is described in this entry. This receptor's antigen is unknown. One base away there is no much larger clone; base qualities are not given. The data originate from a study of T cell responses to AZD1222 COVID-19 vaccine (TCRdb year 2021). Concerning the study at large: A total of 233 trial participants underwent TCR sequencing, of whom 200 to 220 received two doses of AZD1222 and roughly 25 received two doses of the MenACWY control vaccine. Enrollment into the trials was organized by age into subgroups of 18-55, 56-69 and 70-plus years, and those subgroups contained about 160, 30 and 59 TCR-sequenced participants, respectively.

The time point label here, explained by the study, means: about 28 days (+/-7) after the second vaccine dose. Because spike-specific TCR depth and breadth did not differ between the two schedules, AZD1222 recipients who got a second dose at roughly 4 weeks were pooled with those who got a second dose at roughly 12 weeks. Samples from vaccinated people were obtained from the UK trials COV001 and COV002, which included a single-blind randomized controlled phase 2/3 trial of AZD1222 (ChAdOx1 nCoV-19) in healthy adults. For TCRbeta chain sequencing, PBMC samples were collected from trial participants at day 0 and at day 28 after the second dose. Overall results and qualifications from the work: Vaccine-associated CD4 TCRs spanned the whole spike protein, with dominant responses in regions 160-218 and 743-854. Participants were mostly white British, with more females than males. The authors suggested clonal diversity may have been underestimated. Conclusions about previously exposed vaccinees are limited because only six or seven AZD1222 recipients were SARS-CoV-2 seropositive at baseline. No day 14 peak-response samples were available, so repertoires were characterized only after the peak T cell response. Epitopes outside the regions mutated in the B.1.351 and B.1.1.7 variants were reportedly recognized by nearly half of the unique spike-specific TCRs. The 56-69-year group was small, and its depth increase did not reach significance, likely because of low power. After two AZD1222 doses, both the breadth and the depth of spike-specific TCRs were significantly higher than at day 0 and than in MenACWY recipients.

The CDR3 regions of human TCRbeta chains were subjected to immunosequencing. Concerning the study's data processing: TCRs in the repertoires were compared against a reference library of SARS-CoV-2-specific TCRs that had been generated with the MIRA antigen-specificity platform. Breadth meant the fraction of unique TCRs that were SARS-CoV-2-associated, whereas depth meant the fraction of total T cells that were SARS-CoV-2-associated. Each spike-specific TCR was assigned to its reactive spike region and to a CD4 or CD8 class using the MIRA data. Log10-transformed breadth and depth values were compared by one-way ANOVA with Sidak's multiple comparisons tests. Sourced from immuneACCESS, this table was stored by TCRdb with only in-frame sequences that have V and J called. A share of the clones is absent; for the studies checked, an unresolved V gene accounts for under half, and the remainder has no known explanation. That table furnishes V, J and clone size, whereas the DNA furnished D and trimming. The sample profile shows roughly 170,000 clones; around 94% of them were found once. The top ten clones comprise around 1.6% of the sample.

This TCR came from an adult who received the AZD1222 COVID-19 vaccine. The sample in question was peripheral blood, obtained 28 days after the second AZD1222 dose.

This receptor carries the CDR3 CASIPAQGGETQYF. In nucleotide form, the sequence is TGTGCCAGCATCCCCGCACAGGGGGGAGAGACCCAGTACTTC. Rearrangement joined TRBV3-1 (or the pseudogene TRBV3-2) to TRBJ2-5; 8 nucleotides in the junction match TRBD1. Measured from the cysteine to the phenylalanine, the CDR3 is 14 residues long. Of the read, only the CDR3 DNA is kept; its 42 bases are in frame from base 1. V and J are trimmed by 7 bases and 4 bases, and the gene matches miss 8 bases of the junction. Looking up the germline V gene (reference sequence) yields CDR1 LGHDT and CDR2 YNNKEL.